The source of this TCR beta chain is a study of shared T cell receptors in the human thymus. The assay was immunoSEQ multiplex PCR, and TCRdb's table has in-frame clones only and misses some. The sample contains around 65,000 clones, nearly 95% of which appear only once. This clonotype was sampled from a human donor. The sample comprised thymocytes.

CDR3 in amino acids: CASSLRQTHSYEQYF. The CDR3, as DNA: TGTGCCAGCAGCCTAAGACAGACCCACTCCTACGAGCAGTACTTC. V is TRBV11-2 and J is TRBJ2-7, with D possibly TRBD1 on 5 matching bases. Germline V gene sequence: CDR1 SGHAT, CDR2 FQNNGV. The CDR3 sequence is 15 residues long. Deletions cut 5 bases from V and 0 bases from J, with 14 bases between.